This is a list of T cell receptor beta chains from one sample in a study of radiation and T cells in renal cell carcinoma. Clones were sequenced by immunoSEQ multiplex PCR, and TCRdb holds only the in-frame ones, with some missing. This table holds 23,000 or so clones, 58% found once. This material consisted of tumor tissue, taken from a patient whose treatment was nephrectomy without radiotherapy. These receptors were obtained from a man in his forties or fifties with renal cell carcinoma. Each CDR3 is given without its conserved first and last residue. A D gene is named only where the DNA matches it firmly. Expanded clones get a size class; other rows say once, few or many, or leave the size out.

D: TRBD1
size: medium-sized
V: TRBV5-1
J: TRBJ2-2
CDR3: ASSSTGDSTGELF

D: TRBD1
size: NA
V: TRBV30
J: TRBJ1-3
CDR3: AWANYRGFNSGNTIY

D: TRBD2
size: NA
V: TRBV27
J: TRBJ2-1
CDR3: ASSQLAGDHNEQF

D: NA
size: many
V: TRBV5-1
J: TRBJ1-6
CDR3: ASSFDYGTSVDSPLH

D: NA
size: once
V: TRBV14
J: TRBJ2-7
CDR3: ASSQTTSYEQY

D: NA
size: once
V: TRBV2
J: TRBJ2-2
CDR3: ASRSPGGIGELF

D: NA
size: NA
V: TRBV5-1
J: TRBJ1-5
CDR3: ASSLGQASNQPQH

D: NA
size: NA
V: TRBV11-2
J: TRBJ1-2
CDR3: ASSFSGDVPNYGYT

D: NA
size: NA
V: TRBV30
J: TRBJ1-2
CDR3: AWSSIRGGYT

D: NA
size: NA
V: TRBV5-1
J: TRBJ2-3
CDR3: ASSLGNTGRTDTQY

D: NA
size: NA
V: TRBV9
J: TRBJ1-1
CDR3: ASSPLSLANTEAF

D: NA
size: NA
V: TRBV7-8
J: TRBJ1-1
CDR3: ASSPKVHSEAF

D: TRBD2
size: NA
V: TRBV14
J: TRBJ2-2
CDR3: ASSQDPRLAGTGELF

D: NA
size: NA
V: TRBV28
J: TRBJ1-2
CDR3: ASSLGRANYGYT

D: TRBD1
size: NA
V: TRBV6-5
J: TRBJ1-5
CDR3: ASGTGQGSNQPQH

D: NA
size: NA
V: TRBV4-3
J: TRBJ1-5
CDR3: ASSQEGRSHDNQPQH

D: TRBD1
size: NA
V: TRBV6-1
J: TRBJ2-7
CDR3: ASSEQTGTYEQY

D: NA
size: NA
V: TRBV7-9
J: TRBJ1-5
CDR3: ASSLRENQPQH

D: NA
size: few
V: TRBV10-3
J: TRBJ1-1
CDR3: AIRGQLPGEAF

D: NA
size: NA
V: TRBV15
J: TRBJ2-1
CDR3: ATSGRTGTAGNEQF

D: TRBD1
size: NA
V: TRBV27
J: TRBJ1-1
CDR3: ASSPTGGFNTEAF

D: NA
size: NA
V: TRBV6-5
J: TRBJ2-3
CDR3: ASSYPPDTQY

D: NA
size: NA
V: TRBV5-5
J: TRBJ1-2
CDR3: ASSFADYHGYT

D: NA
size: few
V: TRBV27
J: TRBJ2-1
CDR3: ASSPVEGWGIYNEQF

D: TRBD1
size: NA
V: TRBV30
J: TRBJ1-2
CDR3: AWRALRKGAREYGYT